The following is a T cell receptor (beta chain) sequence with its context. The sample originates from a study of T cell changes during pregnancy in multiple sclerosis. Per the germline V gene, CDR1 is MNHNS and CDR2 is SASEGT. The CDR3 sequence is 15 residues long. V lost 5 bases and J lost 2, with 13 bases in between. Sequencing was performed with immunoSEQ multiplex PCR; in TCRdb, only in-frame clones are kept and a portion is missing. The sample has tens of thousands of clones, 88% seen once. Sequenced material: CD4+ T cells from peripheral blood mononuclear cells, taken in the third trimester of pregnancy. V gene TRBV6-1 combines with J gene TRBJ1-3, with D possibly matching TRBD1 (5 bases). This TCR was recovered from a female donor with multiple sclerosis, enrolled in a pregnancy study. Here the CDR3 reads CASSNTVGPGNTIYF. The CDR3 coding sequence is TGTGCCAGCAGTAATACAGTGGGGCCTGGAAACACCATATATTTT.